The 11 T cell receptor beta chains below were found in one sample sequenced in a study of blood T cell repertoires in COVID-19. Measured with immunoSEQ multiplex PCR; TCRdb has only the in-frame clones, and not every one. The sample shows 150,000 to 200,000 clones, roughly 77% of them seen only once. The sequencing input was peripheral blood. All receptors derive from a woman in her 40s with COVID-19, enrolled during active disease.

V gene TRBV5-6 combines with J gene TRBJ2-2, with 8 bases matching TRBD1. The CDR3 is made up of 15 amino acids. V shed 4 bases and J 3 bases; nucleotides not matched to a gene: 5. Germline V gene lookup returns CDR1 SGHDT and CDR2 YYEEEE. The CDR3 nucleotides are TGTGCCAGCAGCCCACAGGGGGTTGACACCGGGGAGCTGTTTTTT. As protein: CASSPQGVDTGELFF.

The chain recombines TRBV18 with TRBJ1-2; D uncertain. The germline CDR1 and CDR2 sequences are KGHSH and LQKENI. There are 12 residues in the CDR3. V shed 1 base and J shed 6 bases, with 6 bases lying between them. This CDR3 reads CASSPQTDGYTF. The CDR3 coding sequence is TGTGCCAGCTCACCACAGACTGATGGCTACACCTTC.

The V call is TRBV27, the J call TRBJ2-1; 10 bases match TRBD2. Germline V gives CDR1 MNHEY, CDR2 SMNVEV (reference sequence). The CDR3 is made up of 21 amino acids. V shed 2 bases and J 1 base; nucleotides not matched to a gene: 17. The CDR3 DNA reads as TGTGCCAGCAGTTTAATCGCTGTCCGAGCGGGAGGGCTCGGGTCCTACAATGAGCAGTTCTTC. It translates to CASSLIAVRAGGLGSYNEQFF.

Only a few counts were recorded for this clone. The chain has TRBV10-3 and TRBJ2-1, with 8 bases matching TRBD2. V was clipped by 3 bases and J by 9 bases; unmatched bases: 7. Germline V lookup: CDR1 ENHRY, CDR2 SYGVKD. This CDR3 comprises 14 residues. CDR3 DNA: TGTGCCATCAGTGAAAACGGGAGGGCCGGTGAGCAGTTCTTC. The encoded protein is CAISENGRAGEQFF.

This clone was recorded only once. The V gene is TRBV5-1, the J gene TRBJ1-6, with 9 bases aligning to TRBD1. CDR3 length: 13 residues. The V gene end was trimmed by 7 bases and the J gene end by 9 bases; junction bases not matched to a gene: 5. The V gene's germline CDR1 is SGHRS and CDR2 YFSETQ. The CDR3 sequence is CASALTGGSPLHF. CDR3 nucleotide sequence: TGCGCCAGCGCCCTGACAGGGGGTTCACCCCTCCACTTT.

The rearrangement joins TRBV9 to TRBJ2-5, with 10 nucleotides matching TRBD2. V shed 4 bases and J 4 bases; nucleotides not matched to a gene: 13. Germline V gives CDR1 SGDLS, CDR2 YYNGEE. The length of the CDR3 is 17 residues. This chain's CDR3 is CASSPDRQRGGRETQYF. CDR3 sequence (DNA): TGTGCCAGCAGCCCAGATAGGCAGCGGGGGGGCCGAGAGACCCAGTACTTC.

The rearrangement uses TRBV3-1 (or the pseudogene TRBV3-2) and TRBJ2-2; TRBD1 might be the D (5 bases). CDR1 LGHDT and CDR2 YNNKEL come from the germline V gene (reference sequence). CDR3 size: 16 residues. V shed 5 bases and J shed 4 bases, with 17 bases lying between them. CDR3 sequence: CASSFRGATLTGELFF. CDR3 sequence (DNA): TGTGCCAGCAGCTTTAGGGGCGCTACACTCACCGGGGAGCTGTTTTTT.

The J gene is TRBJ2-1, the V gene TRBV9; TRBD2 agrees at 13 bases. Germline CDR1 reads SGDLS; CDR2 reads YYNGEE. This CDR3 is built from 17 residues. The V gene end was trimmed by 3 bases and the J gene end by 9 bases; junction bases not matched to a gene: 12. The CDR3 region is CASSATSRTSGSGEQFF. As DNA, the CDR3 is TGTGCCAGCAGCGCCACATCCCGGACTAGCGGGAGCGGTGAGCAGTTCTTC.

DNA for the CDR3: TGCGCCAGCAGTGAGCTCCCCCCTGGCGGGAGTATTGCAGATACGCAGTATTTT. It is translated as CASSELPPGGSIADTQYF. This chain uses TRBV10-1 with TRBJ2-3; 7 nucleotides line up with TRBD2. Germline assignment: CDR1 WNHNN and CDR2 SYGVQD (reference sequence). The CDR3 covers 18 residues. Trimming at V came to 2 bases and at J to 4 bases, leaving 15 bases not matched to a gene.

The chain has TRBV6-1 and TRBJ2-3; 9 bases fit TRBD2. Germline loops: CDR1 MNHNS, CDR2 SASEGT. The CDR3 has 18 amino acids. V was clipped by 3 bases and J by 13 bases; unmatched bases: 23. The CDR3 protein is CASSEGGPLVAGVRTKYF. The CDR3 DNA is TGTGCCAGCAGTGAGGGTGGCCCTTTGGTAGCGGGGGTTCGAACGAAGTATTTT.

The chain is built from TRBV5-4 and TRBJ2-7; tentative D call: TRBD2 (6 bases). The germline V gene has CDR1 SGHNT and CDR2 YYREEE (reference sequence). The length of the CDR3 is 14 residues. With 4 bases removed from V and 1 base from J, the gap between germline ends came to 12 bases. The CDR3 coding sequence is TGTGCCAGCAGCGGAACCGGGAGATCCTACGAGCAGTACTTC. It translates to CASSGTGRSYEQYF.